A single sample is the source of the 9 T cell receptor beta chains below, sequenced in a study of T cells after yellow fever vaccination. Using its own MiXCR run on the 5' RACE reads, TCRdb lists one record per CDR3 protein. The sample has around 340,000 distinct CDR3 sequences, roughly 8.7% seen once. The specimen was PBMCs, collected on the day of the first yellow fever vaccination. The source is a man aged 18 to 30 who received the YFV17D yellow fever vaccine.

As DNA, the CDR3 is TGTGCCAGCAGCTCCCCAGGGAGACCGGAGGATAATGAAAAACTGTTTTTT. This sequence encodes CASSSPGRPEDNEKLFF. The V call is TRBV6-1, the J call TRBJ1-4; tentative D call: TRBD1 (5 bases). Per the germline V gene, CDR1 is MNHNS and CDR2 is SASEGT. Trimming took off 6 bases at V and 4 bases at J, with 21 bases between the two ends. The CDR3 runs to 17 residues.

This clonotype was picked up a small number of times. The CDR3 reads CASSLAPTDQGYTF. In nucleotides, the CDR3 is TGTGCCAGCAGCTTAGCGCCGACAGATCAAGGCTACACCTTC. The chain combines TRBV7-2 with TRBJ1-2; D may be TRBD1 (5 bases). Germline V CDR1 and CDR2: SGHTA, FQGNSA. The CDR3 is made up of 14 amino acids. The V end lost 0 bases, the J end lost 8 bases, and 13 bases lay between the germline ends.

At least ten counts were recorded for this clonotype. V gene TRBV20-1 combines with J gene TRBJ2-5, with a possible D match to TRBD1 (5 bases). Germline CDR1 is DFQATT and CDR2 is SNEGSKA (reference sequence). Trimming left V 6 bases short and J 7 bases short, with 18 bases between. The CDR3 contains 13 residues. The CDR3 nucleotides are TGCAGTGCCACCGACAGAGCAGGTGTGACCCAGTACTTC. The encoded protein is CSATDRAGVTQYF.

This clonotype was counted ten times or more. The chain carries TRBV20-1 and TRBJ2-7; D perhaps matches TRBD1 (5 bases). Trimming took 6 bases from V and 3 from J, leaving 12 bases between them. CDR3 length equals 12 residues. Looked up from germline, CDR1 is DFQATT and CDR2 is SNEGSKA (reference sequence). CDR3 bases: TGCAGTGCAGGGGAAGAACTCTACGAGCAGTACTTC. As protein: CSAGEELYEQYF.

CDR3 bases: TGTGCCAGCAGCCAAGCTGGGATTACAAACGCCAGGGGCAGATACTATGGCTACACCTTC. This sequence encodes CASSQAGITNARGRYYGYTF. V and J are TRBV4-2 and TRBJ1-2; maybe TRBD1 (6 bases). Germline V gives CDR1 LGHNA, CDR2 YNFKEQ. The V and J ends lost 1 base and 3 bases respectively, with 27 bases between them. This CDR3 is built from 20 residues.

V usage is TRBV10-3 and J usage is TRBJ1-2, with 7 bases lining up with TRBD1. The CDR3 covers 13 residues. Germline V gene sequence: CDR1 ENHRY, CDR2 SYGVKD. J was trimmed by 8 bases and V by 6 bases; bases with no gene match: 9. The CDR3: CAISPDRDEGYTF. The CDR3 region has the DNA TGTGCCATCAGCCCCGACAGGGATGAAGGCTACACCTTC.

This clonotype was seen a few times. The rearrangement uses TRBV5-1 and TRBJ1-5; 7 positions agree with TRBD1. The CDR3 length is 14 residues. V dropped 4 bases and J dropped 3; count of bases not matched to a gene: 4. CDR1 is SGHRS, CDR2 YFSETQ, per germline. CDR3 protein: CASSPGQDNQPQHF. The CDR3 bases are TGCGCCAGCAGCCCCGGACAGGACAATCAGCCCCAGCATTTT. The complete variable domain, with remaining parts taken from reference TRBV5-1 and TRBJ1-5, reads KAGVTQTPRYLIKTRGQQVTLSCSPISGHRSVSWYQQTPGQGLQFLFEYFSETQRNKGNFPGRFSGRQFSNSRSEMNVSTLELGDSALYLCASSPGQDNQPQHFGDGTRLSIL.

This rearrangement joins TRBV9 to TRBJ2-1; 7 nucleotides align to TRBD2. Looked up from germline, CDR1 is SGDLS and CDR2 is YYNGEE. The CDR3 has 16 amino acids. V dropped 0 bases and J dropped 6; count of bases not matched to a gene: 9. DNA for the CDR3: TGTGCCAGCAGCGTAGGGCGGCTAGCGGAGCTCAATGAGCAGTTCTTC. It codes for CASSVGRLAELNEQFF.

The chain links TRBV12-3 or TRBV12-4 to TRBJ1-3; 8 bases are shared with TRBD1. This CDR3 spans 16 amino acids. V dropped 3 bases and J dropped 0; count of bases not matched to a gene: 4. The chain's CDR3 is CASSLGQAISGNTIYF. The CDR3 DNA reads TGTGCCAGCAGTTTGGGACAGGCCATCTCTGGAAACACCATATATTTT.